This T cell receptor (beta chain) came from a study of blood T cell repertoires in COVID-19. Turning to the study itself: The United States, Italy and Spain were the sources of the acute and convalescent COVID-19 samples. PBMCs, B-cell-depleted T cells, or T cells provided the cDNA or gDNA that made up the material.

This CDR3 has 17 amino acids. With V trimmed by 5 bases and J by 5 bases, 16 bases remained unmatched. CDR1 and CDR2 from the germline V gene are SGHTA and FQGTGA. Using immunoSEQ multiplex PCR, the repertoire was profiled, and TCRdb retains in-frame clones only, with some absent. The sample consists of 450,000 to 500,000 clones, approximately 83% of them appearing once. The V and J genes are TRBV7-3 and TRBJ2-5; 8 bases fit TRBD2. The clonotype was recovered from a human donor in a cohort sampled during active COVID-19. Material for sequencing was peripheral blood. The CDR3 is CASSAFPISGEGETQYF. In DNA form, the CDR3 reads TGTGCCAGCAGCGCCTTCCCCATTAGCGGGGAAGGGGAGACCCAGTACTTC.